The rows below give T cell receptor beta chains drawn from one sample of a study of Graves' ophthalmopathy and Graves' hyperthyroidism. TCRdb reprocessed the multiplex PCR reads with MiXCR, giving one entry per CDR3 protein. The sample consists of a few hundred thousand distinct CDR3 sequences, about 17% of them appearing once. Specimen: peripheral blood. These receptors all come from an adult man with Graves' ophthalmopathy. The CDR3 runs from the conserved cysteine through the conserved F or W. The order of the fields is clone size, CDR3 length, D gene, V gene, J gene, CDR3 protein, CDR3 DNA. A D gene is named only where the DNA matches it firmly. Clone size is stated in some rows and not others, as once, few, many or a class when expanded.

many	12	.	TRBV7-8	TRBJ1-2	CASSLDKGGYTF	TGTGCCAGCAGCTTAGATAAAGGGGGCTACACCTTC
.	13	.	TRBV19	TRBJ1-5	CASSIDPGQPQHF	TGTGCCAGTAGCATAGATCCGGGGCAGCCCCAGCATTTT
.	14	TRBD2	TRBV6-1	TRBJ2-1	CAGHPTGGYNEQFF	TGTGCCGGCCATCCGACGGGAGGCTACAATGAGCAGTTCTTC
many	12	.	TRBV2	TRBJ2-7	CASTVLAGEQYF	TGTGCCAGCACAGTGTTGGCTGGCGAGCAGTACTTC
.	15	TRBD1	TRBV5-5	TRBJ2-5	CASSADRGPSETQYF	TGTGCCAGCAGCGCCGACAGGGGGCCTTCAGAGACCCAGTACTTC
many	15	TRBD1	TRBV9	TRBJ1-1	CASSAGTGLFTEAFF	TGTGCCAGCAGCGCTGGGACAGGGTTATTCACTGAAGCTTTCTTT
many	14	.	TRBV24-1	TRBJ1-2	CATSDGTGRQGYTF	TGTGCCACCAGTGATGGTACAGGGCGGCAGGGCTACACCTTC
many	14	.	TRBV20-1	TRBJ2-6	CSARDGGGANVLTF	TGCAGTGCTAGAGACGGGGGTGGGGCCAACGTCCTGACTTTC
many	13	.	TRBV7-8	TRBJ2-7	CASSPGRVYEQYF	TGTGCCAGCAGCCCAGGACGGGTCTACGAGCAGTACTTC
many	16	.	TRBV6-5	TRBJ2-1	CASSYTRRGSYNEQFF	TGTGCCAGCAGTTACACCCGTAGGGGCTCCTACAATGAGCAGTTCTTC
many	14	.	TRBV19	TRBJ2-7	CASSIPGSSYEQYF	TGTGCCAGTAGTATACCCGGGTCCTCCTACGAGCAGTACTTC
many	13	.	TRBV7-8	TRBJ1-1	CASSPPTQGKAFF	TGTGCCAGCAGCCCCCCGACGCAAGGGAAGGCTTTCTTT
.	14	TRBD2	TRBV27	TRBJ2-5	CASSFGLAGETQYF	TGTGCCAGCAGTTTTGGGCTAGCGGGAGAGACCCAGTACTTC
many	18	TRBD1	TRBV7-3	TRBJ2-6	CASSWIGQAISGANVLTF	TGTGCCAGCAGCTGGATCGGACAGGCGATCTCTGGGGCCAACGTCCTGACTTTC
few	13	TRBD2	TRBV6-1	TRBJ2-7	CASSVWRELEQYF	TGTGCCAGCAGTGTGTGGCGGGAGCTCGAGCAGTACTTC
many	15	TRBD1	TRBV6-5	TRBJ1-6	CASSYTGQGTSPLHF	TGTGCCAGCAGTTACACCGGACAGGGCACTTCACCCCTCCACTTT
many	16	.	TRBV20-1	TRBJ1-5	CSATYSGVYSNQPQHF	TGCAGTGCTACCTACTCAGGGGTTTATAGCAATCAGCCCCAGCATTTT
many	13	.	TRBV6-1	TRBJ1-5	CASRRTEDQPQHF	TGTGCCAGCAGGAGGACAGAAGATCAGCCCCAGCATTTT
many	15	TRBD1	TRBV7-9	TRBJ2-7	CASSRRPGTGVEQYF	TGTGCCAGCAGCCGCCGTCCCGGGACAGGGGTCGAGCAGTACTTC
many	14	TRBD1	TRBV10-2	TRBJ2-5	CASRDREETPSRNF	TGCGCCAGCCGGGACAGAGAAGAGACCCCCTCCCGGAACTTC
many	15	.	TRBV20-1	TRBJ1-3	CSASEDSRSGNTIYF	TGCAGTGCTAGTGAGGACAGTCGCTCTGGAAACACCATATATTTT
many	14	.	TRBV5-1	TRBJ1-1	CASSLGGLGTEAFF	TGCGCCAGCAGCTTGGGAGGGTTAGGCACTGAAGCTTTCTTT
many	17	TRBD1	TRBV6-6	TRBJ1-6	CASSPTSRQGSNSPLHF	TGTGCCAGCAGTCCCACCTCCAGACAGGGGAGTAATTCACCCCTCCACTTT
.	14	.	TRBV14	TRBJ2-3	CASSQGFRTDTQYF	TGTGCCAGCAGCCAAGGGTTCAGAACAGATACGCAGTATTTT
many	14	.	TRBV6-2/TRBV6-3	TRBJ1-1	CASTDWTMNTEAFF	TGTGCCAGCACCGATTGGACCATGAACACTGAAGCTTTCTTT
few	17	.	TRBV5-1	TRBJ2-5	CASSSGWATVIQETQYF	TGCGCCAGCAGCTCCGGTTGGGCCACGGTAATCCAAGAGACCCAGTACTTC
.	14	.	TRBV14	TRBJ1-2	CASNPRQEGRGYTF	TGTGCCAGCAACCCTCGCCAGGAGGGCCGGGGCTACACCTTC
few	13	.	TRBV27	TRBJ1-1	CASSLSFMGEAFF	TGTGCCAGCAGTTTATCTTTCATGGGTGAAGCTTTCTTT
many	17	TRBD2	TRBV11-2	TRBJ2-5	CASSLGTSGRLLETQYF	TGTGCCAGCAGCTTAGGGACTAGCGGGAGGCTGCTAGAGACCCAGTACTTC
many	14	TRBD2	TRBV12-3/TRBV12-4	TRBJ2-7	CASTLPGREGEQYF	TGTGCCAGCACCCTCCCGGGGCGGGAGGGCGAGCAGTACTTC
many	14	TRBD1	TRBV20-1	TRBJ2-7	CSAVDRGLRDEQYF	TGCAGTGCAGTGGACAGGGGCCTTCGGGACGAGCAGTACTTC
.	13	.	TRBV7-9	TRBJ1-1	CASSLEGFGGAFF	TGTGCCAGCAGCTTGGAGGGTTTTGGGGGAGCTTTCTTT
many	17	TRBD1	TRBV15	TRBJ1-4	CATSRRGQGATNEKLFF	TGTGCCACCAGCAGACGAGGACAGGGGGCAACTAATGAAAAACTGTTTTTT
many	15	TRBD2	TRBV12-3/TRBV12-4	TRBJ2-7	CASRRSTGGLGEQYF	TGTGCCAGCAGGAGGAGCACGGGAGGGCTGGGGGAGCAGTACTTC
many	14	.	TRBV28	TRBJ1-2	CASSFEGRGHGYTF	TGTGCCAGCAGTTTCGAGGGCAGGGGACATGGCTACACCTTC
many	12	.	TRBV19	TRBJ1-5	CASSYGNQPQHF	TGTGCCAGTTCATACGGCAATCAGCCCCAGCATTTT
many	13	.	TRBV19	TRBJ1-1	CVSSTQRDTEAFF	TGTGTCAGTAGTACTCAAAGGGACACTGAAGCTTTCTTT
many	13	TRBD2	TRBV20-1	TRBJ2-2	CSASGGETGELFF	TGCAGTGCCAGCGGGGGCGAGACCGGGGAGCTGTTTTTT
many	13	.	TRBV15	TRBJ2-7	CATSRDPAYEQYF	TGTGCCACCAGCAGAGACCCTGCCTACGAGCAGTACTTC
many	14	.	TRBV18	TRBJ2-7	CASSPFQTTYEQYF	TGTGCCAGCTCACCATTCCAGACTACCTACGAGCAGTACTTC